This T cell receptor beta chain was captured in a study of beta chain features in type 1 diabetes. Regarding this clone: The antigen remains unidentified.

CD45RO/CCR7/CD25/CD127/CD95/CD27 sorting isolated CD4+ naive, central memory, regulatory and stem cell-like memory cells. The CDR3 totals 16 residues. CDR1 and CDR2 (germline): SGHNT, YYREEE (reference sequence). Trimming at V came to 4 bases and at J to 3 bases, leaving 8 bases not matched to a gene. Study-level findings and limits: Shortening that was moderate but significant affected the TCRB CDR3s of Type 1 diabetes patients in all four CD4+ subsets. VDJ junctions in type 1 diabetes patients carried more deletions and fewer insertions.

Of the isolated RNA, all was reverse transcribed, and so the sequenced material was expressed TCRB transcripts. The data were produced by immunoSEQ multiplex PCR, yet TCRdb's version contains in-frame clones alone and is incomplete. The table has roughly 330,000 clones, 9.5% to 11% seen once. The source is a woman aged 25 to 39 in good health. The chain couples TRBV5-4 to TRBJ2-1; TRBD2 agrees at 9 bases. The specimen was naive CD4+ T cells from blood. The CDR3 region has the DNA TGTGCCAGCAGCCCCCCCGGACTAGCGATCTACAATGAGCAGTTCTTC. It encodes CASSPPGLAIYNEQFF. The full variable domain, in which reference TRBV5-4 and TRBJ2-1 provide the parts outside the CDR3, is ETGVTQSPTHLIKTRGQQVTLRCSSQSGHNTVSWYQQALGQGPQFIFQYYREEENGRGNFPPRFSGLQFPNYSSELNVNALELDDSALYLCASSPPGLAIYNEQFFGPGTRLTVL.